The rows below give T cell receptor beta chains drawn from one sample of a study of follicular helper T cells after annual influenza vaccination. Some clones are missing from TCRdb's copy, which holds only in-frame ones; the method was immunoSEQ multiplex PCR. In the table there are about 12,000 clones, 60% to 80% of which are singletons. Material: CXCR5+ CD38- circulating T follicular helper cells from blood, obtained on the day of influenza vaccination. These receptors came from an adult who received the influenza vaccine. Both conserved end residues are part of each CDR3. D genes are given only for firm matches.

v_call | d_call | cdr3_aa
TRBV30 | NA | CAWSVARIYGYTF
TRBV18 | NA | CASSPETVPSGYTF
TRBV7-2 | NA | CASSSGLPRQDGAFF
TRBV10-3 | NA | CAISGAPPDPGNTIYF
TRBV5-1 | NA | CASSLQGSGANVLTF
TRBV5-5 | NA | CASSLLGGGGNRELFF
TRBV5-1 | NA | CASSLAGNYGYTF
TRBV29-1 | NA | CSVVPQTGTGELFF
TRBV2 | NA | CASRAGILNTEAFF
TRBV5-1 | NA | CASSSDTEAFF
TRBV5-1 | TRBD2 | CASSLAGGEETQYF
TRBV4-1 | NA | CASSSVRGSSYNEQFF
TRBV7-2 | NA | CASSPPPPNTEAFF
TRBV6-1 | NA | CASGQSRNTEAFF
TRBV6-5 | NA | CASSYSASSNQPQHF
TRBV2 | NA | CASSEGPGGGTEAFF
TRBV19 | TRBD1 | CASSSKRTGGPGELFF
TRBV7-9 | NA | CASSQYRATINEQFF
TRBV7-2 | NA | CASGGQLNTEAFF
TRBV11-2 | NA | CASSFVGTEAFF
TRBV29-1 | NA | CSVEDPTRNTEAFF
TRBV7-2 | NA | CASSFGGNQPQHF